Listed here is a single TCR beta chain. The antigen remains undetermined. The CDR3 has 15 residues. Germline loops: CDR1 KGHSH, CDR2 LQKENI. V shed 4 bases, J shed 5 bases, and the junction held 9 bases outside the gene matches. Data came from immunoSEQ multiplex PCR; TCRdb stores just in-frame clones and leaves some out. Among 13,000 or so clones listed, 70% to 80% were seen once. This sample is drawn from a study of somatic mutations in cytotoxic T cells in rheumatoid arthritis. Study outcomes and limitations: A single CD8+ clone exceeded 20% of CD8+ cells in about an eighth of the roughly 65 patients.

Sequenced input: CD8+ T cells sorted from blood. The chain uses TRBV18 and TRBJ2-7; TRBD1 matches 9 bases. This sequence was found in an adult with rheumatoid arthritis. The CDR3 DNA follows: TGTGCCAGCTCACTAACCGGGACAGGGAGAAACGAGCAGTACTTC. Translating it yields CASSLTGTGRNEQYF. Variable domain in full (rest from reference TRBV18 and TRBJ2-7): NAGVMQNPRHLVRRRGQEARLRCSPMKGHSHVYWYRQLPEEGLKFMVYLQKENIIDESGMPKERFSAEFPKEGPSILRIQQVVRGDSAAYFCASSLTGTGRNEQYFGPGTRLTVT.